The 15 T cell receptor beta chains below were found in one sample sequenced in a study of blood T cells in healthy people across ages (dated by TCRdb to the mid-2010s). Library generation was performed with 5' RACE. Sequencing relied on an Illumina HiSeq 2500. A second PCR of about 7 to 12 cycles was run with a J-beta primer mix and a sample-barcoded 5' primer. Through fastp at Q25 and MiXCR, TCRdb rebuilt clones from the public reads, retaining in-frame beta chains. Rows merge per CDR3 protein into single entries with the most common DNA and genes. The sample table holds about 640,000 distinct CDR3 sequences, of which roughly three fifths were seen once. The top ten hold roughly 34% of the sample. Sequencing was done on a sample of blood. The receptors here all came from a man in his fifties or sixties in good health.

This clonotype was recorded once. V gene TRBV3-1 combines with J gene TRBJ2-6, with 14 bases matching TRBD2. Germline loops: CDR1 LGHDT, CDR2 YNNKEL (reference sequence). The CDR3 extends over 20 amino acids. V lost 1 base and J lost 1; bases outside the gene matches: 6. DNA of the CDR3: TGTGCCAGCAGCCAAGTACCGGGACTAGCGGGAGTTTCTGGGGCCAACGTCCTGACTTTC. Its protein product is CASSQVPGLAGVSGANVLTF. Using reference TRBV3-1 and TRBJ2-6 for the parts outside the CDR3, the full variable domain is DTAVSQTPKYLVTQMGNDKSIKCEQNLGHDTMYWYKQDSKKFLKIMFSYNNKELIINETVPNRFSPKSPDKAHLNLHINSLELGDSAVYFCASSQVPGLAGVSGANVLTFGAGSRLTVL.

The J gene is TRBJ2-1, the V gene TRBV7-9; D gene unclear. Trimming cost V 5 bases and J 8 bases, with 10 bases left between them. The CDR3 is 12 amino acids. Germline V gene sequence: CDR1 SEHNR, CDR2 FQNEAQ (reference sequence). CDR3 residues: CASSLMGDEQFF. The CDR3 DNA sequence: TGTGCCAGCAGCCTAATGGGTGATGAGCAGTTCTTC.

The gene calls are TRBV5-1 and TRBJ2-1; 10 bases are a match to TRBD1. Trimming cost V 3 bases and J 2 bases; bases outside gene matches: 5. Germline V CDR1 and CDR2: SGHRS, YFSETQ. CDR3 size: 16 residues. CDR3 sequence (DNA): TGCGCCAGCAGCTCCGAAGGGACAGGGGCCTACAATGAGCAGTTCTTC. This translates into CASSSEGTGAYNEQFF. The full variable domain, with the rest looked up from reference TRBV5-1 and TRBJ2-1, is KAGVTQTPRYLIKTRGQQVTLSCSPISGHRSVSWYQQTPGQGLQFLFEYFSETQRNKGNFPGRFSGRQFSNSRSEMNVSTLELGDSALYLCASSSEGTGAYNEQFFGPGTRLTVL.

CDR3 loop: CASSQVAGGFQETQYF. The CDR3 coding sequence is TGTGCCAGCAGCCAAGTGGCGGGGGGGTTCCAAGAGACCCAGTACTTC. The rearrangement joins TRBV4-2 to TRBJ2-5; TRBD2 matches at 9 bases. The CDR3 runs 16 residues. The germline V gene has CDR1 LGHNA and CDR2 YNFKEQ. V was pared by 1 base and J by 1 base, with 4 bases of the junction left unmatched.

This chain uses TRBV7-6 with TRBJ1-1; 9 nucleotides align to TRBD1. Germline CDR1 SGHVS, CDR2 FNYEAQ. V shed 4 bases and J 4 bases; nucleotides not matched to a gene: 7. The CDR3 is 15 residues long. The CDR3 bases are TGTGCCAGCAGCTCAAGGACAGGGGCGCGCACTGAAGCTTTCTTT. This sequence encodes CASSSRTGARTEAFF.

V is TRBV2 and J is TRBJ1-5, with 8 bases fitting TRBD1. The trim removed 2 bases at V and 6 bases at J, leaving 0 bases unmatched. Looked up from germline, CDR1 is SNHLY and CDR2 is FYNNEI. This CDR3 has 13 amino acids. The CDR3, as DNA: TGTGCCAGCAGTGAAACAGGGGGTCAGCCCCAGCATTTT. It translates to CASSETGGQPQHF.

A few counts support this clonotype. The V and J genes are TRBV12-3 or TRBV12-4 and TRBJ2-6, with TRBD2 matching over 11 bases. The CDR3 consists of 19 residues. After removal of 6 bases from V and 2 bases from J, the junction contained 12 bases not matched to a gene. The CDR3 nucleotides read TGTGCCAGCAGCCTGATAGCGGGGGGGCCTTTAGCTGGGGCCAACGTCCTGACTTTC. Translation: CASSLIAGGPLAGANVLTF.

CDR3 coding DNA: TGTGCCAGCAGCTTAGTTACCGCGGCCGAGCAGTACTTC. This encodes CASSLVTAAEQYF. This chain connects TRBV7-9 to TRBJ2-7; D gene uncertain. The CDR3 length is 13 residues. Germline CDR1 is SEHNR and CDR2 is FQNEAQ (reference sequence). Between the trimmed V and J ends, which lost 1 base and 6 bases, there was a span of 10 bases.

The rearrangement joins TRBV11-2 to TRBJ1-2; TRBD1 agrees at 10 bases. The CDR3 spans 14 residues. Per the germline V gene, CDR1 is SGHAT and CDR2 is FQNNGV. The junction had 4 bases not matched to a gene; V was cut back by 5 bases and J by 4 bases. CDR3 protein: CASSPGQGFYGYTF. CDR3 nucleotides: TGTGCCAGCAGCCCGGGACAGGGGTTCTATGGCTACACCTTC.

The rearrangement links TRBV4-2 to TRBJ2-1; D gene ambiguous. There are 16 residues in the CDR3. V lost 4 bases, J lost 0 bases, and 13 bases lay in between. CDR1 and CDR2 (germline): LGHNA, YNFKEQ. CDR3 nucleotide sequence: TGTGCCAGCAGCCCCGCGTGGGCGAGCTCCTACAATGAGCAGTTCTTC. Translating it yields CASSPAWASSYNEQFF.

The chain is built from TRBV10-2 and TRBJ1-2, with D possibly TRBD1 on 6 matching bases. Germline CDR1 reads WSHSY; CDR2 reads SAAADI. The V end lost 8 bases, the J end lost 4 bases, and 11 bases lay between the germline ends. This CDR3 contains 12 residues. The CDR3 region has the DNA TGCGCCAGCGCCGGGGGCATCTATGGCTACACCTTC. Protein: CASAGGIYGYTF.

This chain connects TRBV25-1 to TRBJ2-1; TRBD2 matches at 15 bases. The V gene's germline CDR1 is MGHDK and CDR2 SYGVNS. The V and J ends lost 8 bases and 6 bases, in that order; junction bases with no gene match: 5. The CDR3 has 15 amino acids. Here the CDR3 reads CASGLAGGPRNEQFF. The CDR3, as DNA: TGTGCCAGCGGACTAGCGGGGGGGCCGCGCAATGAGCAGTTCTTC.

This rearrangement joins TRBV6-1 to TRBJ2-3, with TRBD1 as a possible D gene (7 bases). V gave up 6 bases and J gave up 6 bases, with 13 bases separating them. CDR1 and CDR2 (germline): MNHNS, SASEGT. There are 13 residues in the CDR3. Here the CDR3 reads CASSGRGEDTQYF. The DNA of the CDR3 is TGTGCCAGCAGCGGCAGGGGGGAGGATACGCAGTATTTT.

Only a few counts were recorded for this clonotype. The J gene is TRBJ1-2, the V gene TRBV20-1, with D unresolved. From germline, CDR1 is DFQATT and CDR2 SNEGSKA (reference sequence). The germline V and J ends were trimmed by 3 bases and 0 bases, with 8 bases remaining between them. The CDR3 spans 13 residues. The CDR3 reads CSASGRTNYGYTF. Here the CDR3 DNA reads TGCAGTGCTAGTGGCAGAACTAACTATGGCTACACCTTC.

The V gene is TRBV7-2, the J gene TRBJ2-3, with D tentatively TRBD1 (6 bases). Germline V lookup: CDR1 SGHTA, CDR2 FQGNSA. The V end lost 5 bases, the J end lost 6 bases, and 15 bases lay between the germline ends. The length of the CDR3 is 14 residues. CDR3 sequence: CASSPDSTSDTQYF. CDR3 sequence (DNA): TGTGCCAGCAGCCCGGACAGTACTTCGGATACGCAGTATTTT.